These 20 T cell receptor beta chains were all obtained from the same sample, sequenced in a study of CD8 T cell repertoires and HIV-1 epitope variants. Using immunoSEQ multiplex PCR, the repertoire was profiled, and TCRdb retains in-frame clones only, with some absent. The table has some 4,000 clones, 50% to 70% seen once; the top ten hold roughly 46%. No antigen has been identified for these receptors. The sequencing sample was made of cultured CD8+ T cells derived from PBMCs. The receptors were gathered from a male donor with HIV.

The chain combines TRBV28 with TRBJ2-7, with 8 bases lining up with TRBD1. Germline V gene sequence: CDR1 MDHEN, CDR2 SYDVKM. This CDR3 has 14 amino acids. V trimming: 4 bases; J trimming: 1 base; junction bases outside the gene matches: 3. CDR3 amino acids: CASSSTGGSYEQYF. The CDR3 coding sequence is TGTGCCAGCAGTTCTACAGGGGGTTCCTACGAGCAGTACTTC.

CDR3 DNA: TGTGCCAGCAGTCCACACAGGGAGGGCACTGAAGCTTTCTTT. The encoded protein is CASSPHREGTEAFF. The chain links TRBV28 to TRBJ1-1, with D perhaps TRBD1 (6 bases). The germline gives CDR1 MDHEN, CDR2 SYDVKM. Between the trimmed V and J ends, which lost 5 bases and 4 bases, there was a span of 14 bases. This CDR3 spans 14 amino acids.

The chain uses TRBV30 and TRBJ2-7; TRBD1 agrees at 9 bases. In germline, CDR1 is GTSNPN, CDR2 SVGIG (reference sequence). The V gene end was trimmed by 3 bases and the J gene end by 6 bases; junction bases not matched to a gene: 9. The CDR3 extends over 14 amino acids. The CDR3 DNA sequence: TGTGCCTGGAGGGCGGGGACAGGGACGAGCGAGCAGTACTTC. Amino acids: CAWRAGTGTSEQYF. Supplemented by reference TRBV30 and TRBJ2-7, the full variable domain reads SQTIHQWPATLVQPVGSPLSLECTVEGTSNPNLYWYRQAAGRGLQLLFYSVGIGQISSEVPQNLSASRPQDRQFILSSKKLLLSDSGFYLCAWRAGTGTSEQYFGPGTRLTVT.

The chain combines TRBV27 with TRBJ2-5; 8 bases fit TRBD1. Germline V gives CDR1 MNHEY, CDR2 SMNVEV (reference sequence). The CDR3 is 14 residues long. V was pared by 6 bases and J by 3 bases, with 6 bases of the junction left unmatched. In DNA, the CDR3 is TGTGCCAGCAGAATGCCGGGACAGGAAGAGACCCAGTACTTC. This gives the protein CASRMPGQEETQYF.

This clone turned up a few times. This chain joins TRBV5-4 and TRBJ2-7, with D possibly matching TRBD2 (6 bases). Trimming left V 4 bases short and J 7 bases short, with 12 bases between. The CDR3 loop spans 12 amino acids. The germline V gene has CDR1 SGHNT and CDR2 YYREEE (reference sequence). The CDR3 region has the DNA TGTGCCAGCAGCAAGCCAGCGGGTGAGCAGTACTTC. Translation gives CASSKPAGEQYF.

This sequence joins TRBV28 and TRBJ1-1; a weak D match, TRBD1 (6 bases). From germline, CDR1 is MDHEN and CDR2 SYDVKM. The CDR3 extends over 14 amino acids. Trimming left V 6 bases short and J 0 bases short, with 11 bases between. CDR3 sequence (DNA): TGTGCCAGCAGAGAGACAGGAATGAACACTGAAGCTTTCTTT. Residues: CASRETGMNTEAFF. Combining the CDR3 with reference TRBV28 and TRBJ1-1 gives the whole variable domain DVKVTQSSRYLVKRTGEKVFLECVQDMDHENMFWYRQDPGLGLRLIYFSYDVKMKEKGDIPEGYSVSREKKERFSLILESASTNQTSMYLCASRETGMNTEAFFGQGTRLTVV.

The chain links TRBV14 to TRBJ2-7; no clear D gene. The CDR3 covers 14 residues. Trimming left V 6 bases short and J 6 bases short, with 18 bases between. Germline V CDR1 and CDR2: SGHDN, FVKESK. CDR3 nucleotides: TGTGCCAGCAGGCCCAATCTTCAATTGGGCGAGCAGTACTTC. Protein sequence: CASRPNLQLGEQYF. The variable domain in full, completed from reference TRBV14 and TRBJ2-7, reads EAGVTQFPSHSVIEKGQTVTLRCDPISGHDNLYWYRRVMGKEIKFLLHFVKESKQDESGMPNNRFLAERTGGTYSTLKVQPAELEDSGVYFCASRPNLQLGEQYFGPGTRLTVT.

J is TRBJ2-7 and V is TRBV28; 11 positions agree with TRBD1. CDR1 and CDR2 from the germline V gene are MDHEN and SYDVKM. This CDR3 region has 14 residues. The V gene end was trimmed by 7 bases and the J gene end by 2 bases; junction bases not matched to a gene: 4. CDR3 residues: CASNPGQGAYEQYF. CDR3 DNA: TGTGCCAGCAATCCGGGACAGGGGGCCTACGAGCAGTACTTC.

V is TRBV29-1 and J is TRBJ1-5; 8 bases are a match to TRBD1. CDR1 and CDR2 from the germline V gene are SQVTM and ANQGSEA. V lost 3 bases and J lost 4; bases outside the gene matches: 8. The CDR3 runs 15 residues. The CDR3, as DNA: TGCAGCGTTGAGGCGACAGGGGAACCAAATCAGCCCCAGCATTTT. Protein: CSVEATGEPNQPQHF. Together with reference TRBV29-1 and TRBJ1-5, the CDR3 gives the full variable domain: SAVISQKPSRDICQRGTSLTIQCQVDSQVTMMFWYRQQPGQSLTLIATANQGSEATYESGFVIDKFPISRPNLTFSTLTVSNMSPEDSSIYLCSVEATGEPNQPQHFGDGTRLSIL.

The genes are TRBV28 and TRBJ2-1; the D gene is possibly TRBD1 (6 bases). V lost 7 bases to trimming and J lost 0 bases, with 7 bases between them. CDR3 length equals 13 residues. CDR1 and CDR2 (germline): MDHEN, SYDVKM. CDR3 in amino acids: CASKDSSYNEQFF. In DNA form, the CDR3 reads TGTGCCAGCAAGGACAGCTCCTACAATGAGCAGTTCTTC.

This clone is medium-sized (0.01 to 0.1%). This chain links TRBV10-2 with TRBJ2-3, with 9 bases fitting TRBD2. V shed 3 bases and J 3 bases; nucleotides not matched to a gene: 4. The CDR3 is made up of 15 amino acids. Germline V gene sequence: CDR1 WSHSY, CDR2 SAAADI. The CDR3 DNA sequence: TGCGCCAGCAGTGAAACGCTAGCGGGGACAGATACGCAGTATTTT. Protein product: CASSETLAGTDTQYF.

This sequence joins TRBV6-5 and TRBJ2-3; D is uncertain. The germline V gene has CDR1 MNHEY and CDR2 SVGAGI. V was pared by 2 bases and J by 3 bases, with 12 bases between. This CDR3 comprises 15 residues. This CDR3 reads CASSYRADGTDTQYF. As DNA, the CDR3 is TGTGCCAGCAGTTACCGGGCGGACGGGACAGATACGCAGTATTTT.

A few counts support this clone. V is TRBV5-6 and J is TRBJ1-2; the D gene is possibly TRBD1 (6 bases). This CDR3 is 14 amino acids long. Germline CDR1 and CDR2: SGHDT and YYEEEE. V dropped 0 bases and J dropped 9 bases, with 15 bases sitting between them. CDR3 DNA: TGTGCCAGCAGCTTGGGGCAGGGGCTGATACGCTACACCTTC. This encodes CASSLGQGLIRYTF. Using reference TRBV5-6 and TRBJ1-2 for the parts outside the CDR3, the full variable domain is DAGVTQSPTHLIKTRGQQVTLRCSPKSGHDTVSWYQQALGQGPQFIFQYYEEEERQRGNFPDRFSGHQFPNYSSELNVNALLLGDSALYLCASSLGQGLIRYTFGSGTRLTVV.

This clone is a singleton in its sample. V is TRBV12-5 and J is TRBJ1-2, with unresolved D. The CDR3 length is 15 residues. Trimming took off 0 bases at V and 3 bases at J, with 11 bases between the two ends. Germline CDR1 is LGHNT and CDR2 is FRNRAP. CDR3 protein: CASGLVRGSDYGYTF. The DNA of the CDR3 is TGTGCTAGTGGTTTGGTACGAGGGTCCGACTATGGCTACACCTTC. Full variable domain (outside the CDR3, taken from reference TRBV12-5 and TRBJ1-2): DARVTQTPRHKVTEMGQEVTMRCQPILGHNTVFWYRQTMMQGLELLAYFRNRAPLDDSGMPKDRFSAEMPDATLATLKIQPSEPRDSAVYFCASGLVRGSDYGYTFGSGTRLTVV.

The chain uses TRBV6-6 and TRBJ2-1; TRBD1 matches 10 bases. Germline V lookup: CDR1 MNHNY, CDR2 SVGAGI (reference sequence). J gave up 5 bases and V 2 bases, and 6 bases lay outside the gene matches. This CDR3 has 16 residues. The CDR3 sequence: CASSYGGDRGHNEQFF. CDR3 sequence (DNA): TGTGCCAGCAGTTACGGGGGGGACAGGGGCCACAATGAGCAGTTCTTC.

CDR3 nucleotide sequence: TGTGCCAGCAGTTTTCCAGGGGGTCGCACAGATACGCAGTATTTT. It encodes CASSFPGGRTDTQYF. The V and J genes are TRBV27 and TRBJ2-3; TRBD1 aligns across 7 bases. V lost 3 bases, J lost 1 base, and 4 bases stayed unmatched. Germline V CDR1 and CDR2: MNHEY, SMNVEV (reference sequence). This CDR3 is built from 15 residues.

A few counts support this clone. The rearrangement links TRBV23-1 to TRBJ1-2; no firm D call. TRBV23-1 qualifies as an ORF whose function is uncertain. V lost 1 base and J 1 base, leaving 7 bases between the germline ends. There are 14 residues in the CDR3. CDR3: CASSQWRLNYGYTF. CDR3 DNA: TGCGCCAGCAGTCAATGGAGGCTTAACTATGGCTACACCTTC.

The gene calls are TRBV4-3 and TRBJ1-2; D unclear. This CDR3 has 15 amino acids. Trimming took 0 bases from V and 8 from J, leaving 16 bases between them. The germline V gene has CDR1 LGHNA and CDR2 YSLEER. Here the CDR3 reads CASSQDGSVGGGYTF. The CDR3 nucleotides read TGCGCCAGCAGCCAAGATGGATCTGTAGGAGGGGGCTACACCTTC.

This clone was counted between two and nine times. This CDR3 reads CASNSKRATEAFF. In DNA form, the CDR3 reads TGCGCCAGCAATTCTAAACGGGCCACTGAAGCTTTCTTT. The V and J genes are TRBV10-1 and TRBJ1-1, with D unresolved. Germline assignment: CDR1 WNHNN and CDR2 SYGVQD (reference sequence). The CDR3 consists of 13 residues. Trimming took off 7 bases at V and 4 bases at J, with 13 bases between the two ends.

This clone was counted a few times. For the CDR3, the DNA is TGTGCCAGCAGTTACGAAGGAAACACTGAAGCTTTCTTT. This gives the protein CASSYEGNTEAFF. V gene TRBV6-5 combines with J gene TRBJ1-1; D uncertain. The CDR3 runs 13 residues. Per germline, CDR1 MNHEY and CDR2 SVGAGI. V lost 2 bases and J 2 bases, leaving 6 bases between the germline ends.